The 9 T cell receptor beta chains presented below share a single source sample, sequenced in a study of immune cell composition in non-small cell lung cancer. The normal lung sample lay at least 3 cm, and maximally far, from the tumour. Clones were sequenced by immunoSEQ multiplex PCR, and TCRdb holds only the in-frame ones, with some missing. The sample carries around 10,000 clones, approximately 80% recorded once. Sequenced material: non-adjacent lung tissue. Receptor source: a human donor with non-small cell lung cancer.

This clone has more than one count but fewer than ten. CDR3 DNA: TGTGCCAGCAGTTTATCAGGGACCGCTTATGGCTACACCTTC. Translated, it gives CASSLSGTAYGYTF. This sequence joins TRBV27 and TRBJ1-2; perhaps TRBD1 as D (5 bases). Germline V CDR1 and CDR2: MNHEY, SMNVEV (reference sequence). V was cut by 0 bases and J by 5 bases, with 10 bases left in between. The CDR3 has 14 residues.

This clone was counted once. CDR3 in DNA: TGTGCCAGCAGCTTAGAGCCAGTAGGGGACATTCAGTACTTC. Translation gives CASSLEPVGDIQYF. This sequence joins TRBV7-3 and TRBJ2-4; D is possibly TRBD1 (5 bases). V lost 2 bases to trimming and J lost 8 bases, with 13 bases between them. Looked up from germline, CDR1 is SGHTA and CDR2 is FQGTGA. The CDR3 consists of 14 residues.

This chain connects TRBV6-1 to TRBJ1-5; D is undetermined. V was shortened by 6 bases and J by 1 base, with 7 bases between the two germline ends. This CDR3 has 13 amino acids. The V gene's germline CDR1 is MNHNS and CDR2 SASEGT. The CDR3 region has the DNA TGTGCCAGCAGGATAGAGAGCAATCAGCCCCAGCATTTT. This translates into CASRIESNQPQHF.

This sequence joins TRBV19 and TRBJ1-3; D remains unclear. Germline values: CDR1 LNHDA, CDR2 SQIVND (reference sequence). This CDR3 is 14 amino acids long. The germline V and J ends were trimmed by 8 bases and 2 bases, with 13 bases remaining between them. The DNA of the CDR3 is TGTGCCAGTGGGAGAGGAGGTCCTGGAAACACCATATATTTT. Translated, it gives CASGRGGPGNTIYF.

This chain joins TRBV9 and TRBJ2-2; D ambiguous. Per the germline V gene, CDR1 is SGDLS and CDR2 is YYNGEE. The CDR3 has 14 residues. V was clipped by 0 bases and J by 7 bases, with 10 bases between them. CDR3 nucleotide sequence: TGTGCCAGCAGCGTAGGACCCGGCGGCGGGGAGCTGTTTTTT. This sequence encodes CASSVGPGGGELFF.

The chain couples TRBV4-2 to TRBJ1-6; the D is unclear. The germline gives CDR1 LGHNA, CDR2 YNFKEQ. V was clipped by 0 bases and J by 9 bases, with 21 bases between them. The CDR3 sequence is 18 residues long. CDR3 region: CASSQEEVGRLSFSPLHF. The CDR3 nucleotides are TGTGCCAGCAGCCAAGAAGAGGTAGGCAGGCTAAGCTTTTCACCCCTCCACTTT.

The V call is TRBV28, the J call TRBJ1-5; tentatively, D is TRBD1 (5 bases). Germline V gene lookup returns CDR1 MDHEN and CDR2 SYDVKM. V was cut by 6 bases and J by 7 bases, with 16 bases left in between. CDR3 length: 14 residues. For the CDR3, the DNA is TGTGCCAGCAGGCTCCAAGGGGCGGTACAGCCCCAGCATTTT. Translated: CASRLQGAVQPQHF. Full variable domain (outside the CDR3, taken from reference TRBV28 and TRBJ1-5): DVKVTQSSRYLVKRTGEKVFLECVQDMDHENMFWYRQDPGLGLRLIYFSYDVKMKEKGDIPEGYSVSREKKERFSLILESASTNQTSMYLCASRLQGAVQPQHFGDGTRLSIL.

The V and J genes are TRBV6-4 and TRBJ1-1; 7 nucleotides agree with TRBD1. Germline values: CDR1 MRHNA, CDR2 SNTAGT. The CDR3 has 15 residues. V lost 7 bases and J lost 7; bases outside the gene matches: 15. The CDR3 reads CASTEDMTGFGEAFF. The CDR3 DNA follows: TGTGCCAGCACAGAGGACATGACAGGGTTCGGTGAAGCTTTCTTT.

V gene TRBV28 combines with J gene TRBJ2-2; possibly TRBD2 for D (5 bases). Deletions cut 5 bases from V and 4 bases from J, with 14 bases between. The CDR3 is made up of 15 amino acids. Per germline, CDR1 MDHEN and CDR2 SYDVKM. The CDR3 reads CASSPTRDITGELFF. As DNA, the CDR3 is TGTGCCAGCAGTCCGACCCGGGATATCACCGGGGAGCTGTTTTTT.